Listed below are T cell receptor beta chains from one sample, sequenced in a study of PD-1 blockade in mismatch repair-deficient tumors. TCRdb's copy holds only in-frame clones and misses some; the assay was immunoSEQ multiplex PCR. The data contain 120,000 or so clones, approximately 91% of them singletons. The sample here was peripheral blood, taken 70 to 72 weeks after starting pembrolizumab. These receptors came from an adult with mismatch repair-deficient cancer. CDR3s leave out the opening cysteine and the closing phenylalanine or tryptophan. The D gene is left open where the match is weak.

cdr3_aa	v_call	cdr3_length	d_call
ASSHGRENTEAF	TRBV4-3	12	.
ASSLIAGPSDTQY	TRBV7-2	13	.
ASSQGLGGTDTQY	TRBV4-3	13	.
SAVGGLTEAF	TRBV29-1	10	.
ASSDSFYEQY	TRBV6-6	10	.
ASSFWRGTDTQY	TRBV5-1	12	.
ASSLRVGNTEAF	TRBV7-6	12	.
ARSLWTAGSTQY	TRBV5-3	12	.
ASRPGKGGVDTQY	TRBV7-7	13	.
ASSEKTSGSGTDTQY	TRBV2	15	TRBD2
ASSFTGTDEQY	TRBV28	11	TRBD1
ASSFGLVEQGTQY	TRBV7-2	13	TRBD2
ASSYGTSGTYEQY	TRBV6-5	13	TRBD2
ANDRYPTGELF	TRBV14	11	.
ASSYVGNPLEQY	TRBV11-2	12	.
ASSPGQATDRSGELF	TRBV11-3	15	TRBD1
ASSGEAGVDTQY	TRBV6-1	12	.
ASSKDRLGNLTPHEQF	TRBV21-1	16	.
ASSIGSGGRSYEQY	TRBV19	14	.
ASRPGSGANVLT	TRBV6-6	12	.
ASSFFHREVEAF	TRBV27	12	.
ASSHRGGALQPQH	TRBV16	13	.
ASSQNGPPLPVSYEQY	TRBV4-1	16	.
ASSYAGSNQPQH	TRBV6-5	12	.
ASSPSQGTDTQY	TRBV11-2	12	.
AISERGGGDEQY	TRBV10-3	12	TRBD2
ASSMDTDSNQPQH	TRBV6-6	13	.
ASSEIASGMSPTYEQY	TRBV6-1	16	TRBD2
ASSLEAGVQEQY	TRBV5-1	12	TRBD2
ASSSNRAAEAF	TRBV6-4	11	.
ASSLSSPDTQY	TRBV27	11	.
SVEAAGVSYNEQF	TRBV29-1	13	TRBD2
ASSLSGFNQPQH	TRBV14	12	.
ASSHLGGRAAYEQY	TRBV14	14	TRBD2
ASSLGRGGQSSYEQY	TRBV7-9	15	.
AWSGAGGNYGYT	TRBV30	12	TRBD1
ASSQVLAASNQPQH	TRBV4-1	14	.